This T cell receptor (beta chain) was captured in a study of T cell responses to AZD1222 COVID-19 vaccine listed by TCRdb under 2021. With regard to the full study: AZD1222 recipients with second doses at about 4 weeks or about 12 weeks were pooled, because spike-specific TCR depth and breadth did not differ between schedules. A total of under 250 trial participants underwent TCR sequencing, of whom 200 to 220 had received two doses of AZD1222 and approximately 26 had received two doses of the MenACWY control vaccine. Trial participants were enrolled by age into subgroups of 18-55, 56-69 and 70-plus years, and 148, 28 and 57 TCR-sequenced participants, respectively, were included in these subgroups. Broad study findings and their caveats: Only five to seven AZD1222 recipients were SARS-CoV-2 seropositive at baseline, limiting conclusions about previously exposed vaccinees. Spike-specific TCR breadth and depth rose significantly after two AZD1222 doses compared with day 0 and with MenACWY recipients. The 56-69-year group was small, and its depth increase did not reach significance, likely because of low power. Most participants were white British and females outnumbered males, and the authors suggested that clonal diversity may have been underestimated. Because no day 14 peak-response samples were available, the repertoires could be characterized only after the peak T cell response. CD4 TCRs associated with the vaccine covered the entire spike protein, and the dominant responses were in regions 160-218 and 743-854. Nearly half of unique spike-specific TCRs reportedly recognized epitopes outside regions mutated in the B.1.351 and B.1.1.7 variants.

Comments on this clone: Its cognate antigen has yet to be identified. Within one base of it there is no much larger clone, and no base qualities were kept.

The CDR3 regions of human TCRbeta chains were analyzed by immunosequencing. As for how the authors treated the data: TCRs in the repertoires were compared against a reference library of SARS-CoV-2-specific TCRs that had been generated with the MIRA antigen-specificity platform. Breadth was defined as the fraction of unique TCRs that were SARS-CoV-2-associated. Depth was defined as the fraction of total T cells that were SARS-CoV-2-associated. Using the MIRA data, each spike-specific TCR was mapped to the spike region that the TCR reacts to and placed in a CD4 or CD8 class. Log10-transformed breadth and depth values were compared by one-way ANOVA with Sidak's multiple comparisons tests. Not all clones reach the TCRdb copy of this immuneACCESS table, which keeps in-frame sequences only. Checked studies attribute under half of the gap to unresolved V genes and leave the rest unexplained. The V and J calls and clone size are taken from that table; D and trimming were inferred from the DNA. For this sample the table gives roughly 150,000 clones, of which roughly 92% were detected only once. 1.6% of the sample goes to the ten largest clones.

According to the study, the label for this sample's time point signals: baseline before first vaccination. The vaccinee samples were drawn from two UK trials, COV001 and COV002, one of which was a single-blind randomized controlled phase 2/3 trial testing AZD1222 (ChAdOx1 nCoV-19) in healthy adults. Trial participant PBMC samples were collected at day 0 and day 28 after the second dose for TCRbeta chain sequencing. Here V drops 0 bases and J drops 1 base, and the junction holds 5 bases not matched to any gene. CDR1 and CDR2 (MGHRA, YSYEKL) derive from the germline V gene. Counted from cysteine to phenylalanine, this CDR3 has 16 amino acids. The sequence is cut down to CDR3 DNA, 48 bases in frame from base 1.

The rearranged chain carries TRBV4-1 and TRBJ1-2; a stretch of 7 junction bases matches TRBD1. The sequence was collected from an adult in good health. Sequenced material: peripheral blood, taken on day 0 of AZD1222 vaccination. In nucleotide form, the sequence is TGCGCCAGCAGCCAAGATGACAGGGTCTATAACTATGGCTACACCTTC. Its amino acids are CASSQDDRVYNYGYTF.